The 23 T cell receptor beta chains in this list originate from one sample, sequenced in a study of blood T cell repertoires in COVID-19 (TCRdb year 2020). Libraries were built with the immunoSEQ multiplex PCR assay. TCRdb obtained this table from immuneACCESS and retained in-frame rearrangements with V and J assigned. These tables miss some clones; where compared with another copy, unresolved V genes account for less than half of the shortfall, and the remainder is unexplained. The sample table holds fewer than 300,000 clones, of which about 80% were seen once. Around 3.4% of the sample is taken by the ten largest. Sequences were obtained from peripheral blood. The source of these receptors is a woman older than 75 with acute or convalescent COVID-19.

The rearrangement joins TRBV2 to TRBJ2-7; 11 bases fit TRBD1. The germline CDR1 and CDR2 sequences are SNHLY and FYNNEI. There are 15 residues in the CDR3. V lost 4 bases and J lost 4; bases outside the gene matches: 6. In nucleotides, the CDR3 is TGTGCCAGCAGTGGTGGGACAGGGGGAGGGTACGAGCAGTACTTC. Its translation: CASSGGTGGGYEQYF. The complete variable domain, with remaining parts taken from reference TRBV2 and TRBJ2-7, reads EPEVTQTPSHQVTQMGQEVILRCVPISNHLYFYWYRQILGQKVEFLVSFYNNEISEKSEIFDDQFSVERPDGSNFTLKIRSTKLEDSAMYFCASSGGTGGGYEQYFGPGTRLTVT.

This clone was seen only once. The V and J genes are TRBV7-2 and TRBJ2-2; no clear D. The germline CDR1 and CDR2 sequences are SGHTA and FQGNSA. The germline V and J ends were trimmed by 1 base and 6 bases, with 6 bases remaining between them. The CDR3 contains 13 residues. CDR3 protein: CASSLGLPGELFF. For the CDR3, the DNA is TGTGCCAGCAGCTTAGGGCTTCCCGGGGAGCTGTTTTTT.

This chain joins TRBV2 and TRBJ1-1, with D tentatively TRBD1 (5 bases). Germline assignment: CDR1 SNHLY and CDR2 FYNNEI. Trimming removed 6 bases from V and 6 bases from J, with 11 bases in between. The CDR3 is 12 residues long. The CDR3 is CASREQVSEAFF. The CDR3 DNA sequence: TGTGCCAGCAGGGAACAGGTATCTGAAGCTTTCTTT.

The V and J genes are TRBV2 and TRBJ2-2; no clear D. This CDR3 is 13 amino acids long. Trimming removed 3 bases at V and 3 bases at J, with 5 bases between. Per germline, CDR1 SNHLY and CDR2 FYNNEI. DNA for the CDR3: TGTGCCAGCAGTGAGTCCTACACCGGGGAGCTGTTTTTT. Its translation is CASSESYTGELFF.

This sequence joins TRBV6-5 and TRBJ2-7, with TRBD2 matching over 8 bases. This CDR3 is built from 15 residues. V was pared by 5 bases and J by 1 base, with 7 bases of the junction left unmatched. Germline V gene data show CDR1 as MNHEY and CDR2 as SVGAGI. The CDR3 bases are TGTGCCAGCAGTCCGAGACTAGCGAATTCCTACGAGCAGTACTTC. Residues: CASSPRLANSYEQYF.

This CDR3 is CASSQGRGGYFGLAEQYF. CDR3 DNA: TGCGCCAGCAGCCAAGGGAGAGGGGGCTACTTCGGACTTGCCGAGCAGTACTTC. The chain couples TRBV4-3 to TRBJ2-7, with 7 bases lining up with TRBD1. V dropped 1 base and J dropped 6; count of bases not matched to a gene: 18. The CDR3 extends over 18 amino acids. Germline V gene sequence: CDR1 LGHNA, CDR2 YSLEER.

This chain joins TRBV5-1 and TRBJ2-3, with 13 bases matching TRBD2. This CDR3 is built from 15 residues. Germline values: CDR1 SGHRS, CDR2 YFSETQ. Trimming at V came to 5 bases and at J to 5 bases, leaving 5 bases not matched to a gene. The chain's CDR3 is CASSRTSGGLDTQYF. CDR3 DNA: TGCGCCAGCAGTAGGACTAGCGGGGGATTAGATACGCAGTATTTT.

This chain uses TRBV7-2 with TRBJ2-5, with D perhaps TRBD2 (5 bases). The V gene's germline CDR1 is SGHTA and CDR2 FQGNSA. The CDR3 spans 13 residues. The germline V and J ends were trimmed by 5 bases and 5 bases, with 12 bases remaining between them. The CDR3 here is CASSRGSYETQYF. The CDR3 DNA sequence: TGTGCCAGCAGCCGAGGGAGTTATGAGACCCAGTACTTC.

CDR3 sequence: CASSVTLGQGAGADTQYF. The CDR3 DNA reads TGTGCCAGCAGCGTCACTTTGGGACAGGGGGCTGGTGCAGATACGCAGTATTTT. The J gene is TRBJ2-3, the V gene TRBV9, with 12 bases fitting TRBD1. The J segment lost 4 bases and the V segment lost 2 bases, leaving 11 bases of the junction unmatched. Germline CDR1 is SGDLS and CDR2 is YYNGEE. The CDR3 spans 18 residues.

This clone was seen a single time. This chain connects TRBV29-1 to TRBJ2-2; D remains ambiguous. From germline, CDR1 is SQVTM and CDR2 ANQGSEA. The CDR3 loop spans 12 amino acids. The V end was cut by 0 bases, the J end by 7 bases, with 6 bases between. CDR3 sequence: CSVEDYVGELFF. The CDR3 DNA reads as TGCAGCGTTGAAGACTACGTCGGGGAGCTGTTTTTT.

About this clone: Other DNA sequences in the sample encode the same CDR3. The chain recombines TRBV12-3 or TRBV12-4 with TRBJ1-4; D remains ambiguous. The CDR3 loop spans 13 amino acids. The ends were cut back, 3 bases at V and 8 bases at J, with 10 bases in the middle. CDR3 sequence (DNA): TGTGCCAGCAGTTTCCGTCCGGGGGAAAAACTGTTTTTT. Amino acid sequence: CASSFRPGEKLFF.

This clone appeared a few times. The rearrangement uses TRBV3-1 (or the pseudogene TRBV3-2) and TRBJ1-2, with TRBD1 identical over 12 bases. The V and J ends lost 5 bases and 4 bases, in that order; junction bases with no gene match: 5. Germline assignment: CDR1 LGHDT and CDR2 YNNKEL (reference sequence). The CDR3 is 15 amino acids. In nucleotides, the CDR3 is TGTGCCAGCAGCGGCGGGACAGGGGGCGGCTATGGCTACACCTTC. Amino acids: CASSGGTGGGYGYTF.

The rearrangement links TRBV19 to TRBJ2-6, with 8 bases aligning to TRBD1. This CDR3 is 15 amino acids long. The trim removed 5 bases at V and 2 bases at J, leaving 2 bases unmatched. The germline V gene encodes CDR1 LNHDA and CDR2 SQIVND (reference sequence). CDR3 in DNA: TGTGCCAGTAGTTCACAGGGGGCTGGGGCCAACGTCCTGACTTTC. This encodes CASSSQGAGANVLTF.

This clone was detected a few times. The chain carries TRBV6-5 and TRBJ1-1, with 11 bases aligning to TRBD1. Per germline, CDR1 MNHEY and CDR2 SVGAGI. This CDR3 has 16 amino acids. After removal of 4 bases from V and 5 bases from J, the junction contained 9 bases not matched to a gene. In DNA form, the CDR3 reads TGTGCCAGCAGTTCGGGACAGGGGGTACTCGGGACTGAAGCTTTCTTT. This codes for CASSSGQGVLGTEAFF.

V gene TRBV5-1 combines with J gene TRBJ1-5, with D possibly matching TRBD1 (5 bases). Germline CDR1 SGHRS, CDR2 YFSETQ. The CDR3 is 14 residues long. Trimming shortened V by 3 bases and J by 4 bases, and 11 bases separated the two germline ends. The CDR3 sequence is CASSYRRDNQPQHF. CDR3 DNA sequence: TGCGCCAGCAGCTATCGCAGGGATAATCAGCCCCAGCATTTT.

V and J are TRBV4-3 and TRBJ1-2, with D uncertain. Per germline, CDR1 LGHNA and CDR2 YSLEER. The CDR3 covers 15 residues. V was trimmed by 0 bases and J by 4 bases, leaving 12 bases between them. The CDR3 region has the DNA TGCGCCAGCAGCCAAGATCCGCGGGGAGGCTATGGCTACACCTTC. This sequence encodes CASSQDPRGGYGYTF.

In DNA, the CDR3 is TGTGCCAGCAGCTTGGCTAGCGGGAAAACCAGCTACGAGCAGTACTTC. Translation gives CASSLASGKTSYEQYF. The chain uses TRBV5-5 and TRBJ2-7; 9 bases match TRBD2. Germline trimming cut 0 bases from V and 3 bases from J; bases unmatched to any gene: 7. Germline loops: CDR1 SGHKS, CDR2 YYEKEE (reference sequence). The CDR3 runs to 16 residues. Variable domain in full (rest from reference TRBV5-5 and TRBJ2-7): DAGVTQSPTHLIKTRGQQVTLRCSPISGHKSVSWYQQVLGQGPQFIFQYYEKEERGRGNFPDRFSARQFPNYSSELNVNALLLGDSALYLCASSLASGKTSYEQYFGPGTRLTVT.

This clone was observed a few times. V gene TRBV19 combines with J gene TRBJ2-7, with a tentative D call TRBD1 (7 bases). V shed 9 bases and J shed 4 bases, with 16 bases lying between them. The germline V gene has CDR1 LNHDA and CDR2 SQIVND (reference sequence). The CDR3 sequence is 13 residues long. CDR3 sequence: CASDAPGGYEQYF. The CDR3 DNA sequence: TGTGCCAGCGATGCACCAGGGGGGTACGAGCAGTACTTC.

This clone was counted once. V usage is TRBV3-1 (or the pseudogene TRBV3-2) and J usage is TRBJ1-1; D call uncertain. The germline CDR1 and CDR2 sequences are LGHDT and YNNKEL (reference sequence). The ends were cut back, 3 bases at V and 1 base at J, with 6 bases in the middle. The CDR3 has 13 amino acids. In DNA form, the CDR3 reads TGTGCCAGCAGCCAGAAACAGAACACTGAAGCTTTCTTT. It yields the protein CASSQKQNTEAFF.

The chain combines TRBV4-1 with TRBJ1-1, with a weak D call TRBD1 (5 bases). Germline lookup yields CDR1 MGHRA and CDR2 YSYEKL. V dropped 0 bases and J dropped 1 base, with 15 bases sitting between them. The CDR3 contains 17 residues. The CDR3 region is CASSQDRKGPRNTEAFF. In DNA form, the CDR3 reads TGCGCCAGCAGCCAAGATCGGAAGGGGCCGCGGAACACTGAAGCTTTCTTT.

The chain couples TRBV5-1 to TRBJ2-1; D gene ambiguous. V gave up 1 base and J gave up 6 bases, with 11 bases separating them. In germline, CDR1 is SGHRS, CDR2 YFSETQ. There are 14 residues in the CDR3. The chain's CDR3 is CASSLTYPSNEQFF. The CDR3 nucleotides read TGCGCCAGCAGCTTGACCTACCCCTCCAATGAGCAGTTCTTC.

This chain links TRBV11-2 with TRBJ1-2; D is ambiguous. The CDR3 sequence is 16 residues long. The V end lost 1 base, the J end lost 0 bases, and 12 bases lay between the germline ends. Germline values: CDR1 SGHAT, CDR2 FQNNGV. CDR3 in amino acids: CASSLAPGSTNYGYTF. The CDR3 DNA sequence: TGTGCCAGCAGCTTAGCACCGGGATCTACTAACTATGGCTACACCTTC.

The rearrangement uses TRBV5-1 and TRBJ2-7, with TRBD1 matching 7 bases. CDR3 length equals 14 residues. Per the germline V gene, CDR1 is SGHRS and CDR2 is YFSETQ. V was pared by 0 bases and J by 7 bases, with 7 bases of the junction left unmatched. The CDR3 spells CASSLAQGPSEQYF. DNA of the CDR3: TGCGCCAGCAGCTTGGCACAGGGGCCGAGTGAGCAGTACTTC.